This entry lists 22 T cell receptor beta chains sequenced from one sample in a study of Ad26.COV2.S vaccination and SARS-CoV-2 variants. Produced via immunoSEQ multiplex PCR; TCRdb's table is partial and in-frame only. The table lists a few hundred thousand clones, approximately 90% of them singletons. Treatment defined: approximately 18 received Ad26.COV2.S at low or high dose, single or two shots; 5 received placebo; per-sample allocation not given. Sampling was done on day 63 after the first vaccine or placebo injection. The input for sequencing was peripheral blood, taken in a trial of Ad26.COV2.S vaccine versus placebo. Receptor source: a person between 18 and 59 years old who received the Ad26.COV2.S COVID-19 vaccine or a placebo.

This clone was observed a few times. The chain couples TRBV6-6 to TRBJ2-7; TRBD2 aligns across 14 bases. Germline CDR1 reads MNHNY; CDR2 reads SVGAGI (reference sequence). CDR3 size: 17 residues. Losses at the gene ends were 5 bases for V and 1 base for J; bases not matched to a gene: 7. The CDR3 DNA follows: TGTGCCAGCAGTCCCGGACTAGCGGGGGGTAAATCCTACGAGCAGTACTTC. It encodes CASSPGLAGGKSYEQYF.

V gene TRBV4-1 combines with J gene TRBJ2-3, with a weak D call TRBD2 (6 bases). The germline V gene encodes CDR1 MGHRA and CDR2 YSYEKL. The CDR3 spans 17 residues. The V end was cut by 0 bases, the J end by 2 bases, with 15 bases between. CDR3 amino acids: CASSQEFRAGPTDTQYF. The CDR3 DNA sequence: TGCGCCAGCAGCCAAGAGTTTAGGGCGGGACCCACAGATACGCAGTATTTT.

This chain uses TRBV6-6 with TRBJ2-5; TRBD1 is a possible D gene (6 bases). V lost 10 bases and J 5 bases, leaving 17 bases between the germline ends. This CDR3 region has 13 residues. Germline values: CDR1 MNHNY, CDR2 SVGAGI (reference sequence). The CDR3 protein is CATAGQHGETQYF. The CDR3 coding sequence is TGTGCCACCGCTGGACAGCACGGGGAGACCCAGTACTTC.

This clone has just one count. The CDR3 sequence is CATATHWGTEAFF. As DNA, the CDR3 is TGTGCCACCGCAACGCACTGGGGCACTGAAGCTTTCTTT. The gene calls are TRBV6-5 and TRBJ1-1; D not resolved. Trimming left V 10 bases short and J 4 bases short, with 16 bases between. Germline CDR1 and CDR2: MNHEY and SVGAGI. The length of the CDR3 is 13 residues.

CDR3 protein: CASSLALASGSKTQYF. DNA for the CDR3: TGTGCCAGCAGCTTAGCGTTGGCTAGCGGGAGTAAGACCCAGTACTTC. J is TRBJ2-5 and V is TRBV7-9, with TRBD2 matching over 10 bases. Germline values: CDR1 SEHNR, CDR2 FQNEAQ (reference sequence). V lost 0 bases to trimming and J lost 6 bases; unmatched junction nucleotides: 7. CDR3 length: 16 residues.

The V call is TRBV4-2, the J call TRBJ1-5; no reliable D call. The V end lost 0 bases, the J end lost 0 bases, and 9 bases lay between the germline ends. The CDR3 is 16 residues long. CDR1 and CDR2 from the germline V gene are LGHNA and YNFKEQ. CDR3: CASSQDRQNSNQPQHF. DNA of the CDR3: TGTGCCAGCAGCCAAGATCGTCAGAATAGCAATCAGCCCCAGCATTTT.

The rearrangement uses TRBV9 and TRBJ1-2, with TRBD1 as a possible D gene (6 bases). The CDR3 runs to 18 residues. Trimming left V 6 bases short and J 0 bases short, with 24 bases between. Germline V lookup: CDR1 SGDLS, CDR2 YYNGEE. DNA for the CDR3: TGTGCCAGCAAAGCTCCTGGTACAGGGCCCTCCGCTAACTATGGCTACACCTTC. Its protein product is CASKAPGTGPSANYGYTF.

The chain joins TRBV3-1 (or the pseudogene TRBV3-2) to TRBJ1-1, with a weak D call TRBD1 (6 bases). V was pared by 1 base and J by 7 bases, with 13 bases between. Germline V CDR1 and CDR2: LGHDT, YNNKEL (reference sequence). This CDR3 has 14 residues. CDR3 DNA sequence: TGTGCCAGCAGCCAAGTTTCAGGGGTGAATGAAGCTTTCTTT. It is translated as CASSQVSGVNEAFF.

The chain couples TRBV6-5 to TRBJ2-1; D might be TRBD1 (6 bases). CDR1 MNHEY and CDR2 SVGAGI come from the germline V gene. Trimming cost V 6 bases and J 5 bases, with 14 bases left between them. This CDR3 contains 14 residues. The CDR3 region is CASRVGGNNNEQFF. The CDR3 DNA sequence: TGTGCCAGCAGAGTTGGGGGCAACAACAATGAGCAGTTCTTC.

The V gene is TRBV5-4, the J gene TRBJ1-1; a possible D gene is TRBD1 (5 bases). CDR1 SGHNT and CDR2 YYREEE come from the germline V gene (reference sequence). CDR3 length: 13 amino acids. V lost 4 bases and J 6 bases, leaving 13 bases between the germline ends. The CDR3 DNA is TGTGCCAGCAGCCAGGCTAGGGGAGCTGAAGCTTTCTTT. This codes for CASSQARGAEAFF.

This clone occurred a few times. The rearrangement uses TRBV4-2 and TRBJ1-4, with 10 bases matching TRBD1. Germline assignment: CDR1 LGHNA and CDR2 YNFKEQ. Germline trimming cut 1 base from V and 6 bases from J; bases unmatched to any gene: 2. The CDR3 spans 15 residues. The CDR3 coding sequence is TGTGCCAGCAGCCAAGGGGGGACAGGGGATGAAAAACTGTTTTTT. Encoded protein: CASSQGGTGDEKLFF.

This chain connects TRBV6-5 to TRBJ2-1; D perhaps matches TRBD1 (6 bases). The CDR3 covers 15 residues. CDR1 and CDR2 from the germline V gene are MNHEY and SVGAGI. V was pared by 5 bases and J by 2 bases, with 13 bases between. CDR3: CASSTNGQPYNEQFF. CDR3 nucleotides: TGTGCCAGCAGTACAAATGGACAGCCCTACAATGAGCAGTTCTTC.

This rearrangement joins TRBV9 to TRBJ2-1, with D possibly being TRBD1 (5 bases). Trimming pared 0 bases from V and 3 bases from J, leaving 7 bases between. The CDR3 runs to 14 residues. CDR1 and CDR2 from the germline V gene are SGDLS and YYNGEE. This chain's CDR3 is CASSVEGVYNEQFF. CDR3 sequence (DNA): TGTGCCAGCAGCGTAGAAGGGGTCTACAATGAGCAGTTCTTC.

The chain has TRBV18 and TRBJ1-4; D perhaps matches TRBD1 (6 bases). This CDR3 comprises 16 residues. The V gene lost 1 base and the J gene lost 0 bases, with 9 bases spanning the gap. CDR1 KGHSH and CDR2 LQKENI come from the germline V gene. The CDR3 loop is CASSPLGTTTNEKLFF. CDR3 sequence (DNA): TGTGCCAGCTCACCACTGGGGACAACAACTAATGAAAAACTGTTTTTT.

V and J are TRBV25-1 and TRBJ2-5; unclear D gene. V was trimmed by 6 bases and J by 1 base, leaving 12 bases between them. The CDR3 sequence is 14 residues long. CDR1 and CDR2 (germline): MGHDK, SYGVNS. The chain's CDR3 is CASSQSALQETQYF. CDR3 nucleotide sequence: TGTGCCAGCAGCCAGTCTGCGCTCCAAGAGACCCAGTACTTC.

V usage is TRBV6-5 and J usage is TRBJ2-7; the D gene is possibly TRBD2 (6 bases). With 7 bases removed from V and 3 bases from J, the gap between germline ends came to 13 bases. This CDR3 is 13 amino acids long. Looked up from germline, CDR1 is MNHEY and CDR2 is SVGAGI. CDR3 bases: TGTGCCAGCAATGTGGAGGGGTACTACGAGCAGTACTTC. This encodes CASNVEGYYEQYF.

The CDR3 coding sequence is TGTGCCAGCAGTTCTACGGGGTCCAGCACAGATACGCAGTATTTT. Protein sequence: CASSSTGSSTDTQYF. This chain uses TRBV27 with TRBJ2-3, with D perhaps TRBD2 (5 bases). CDR1 is MNHEY and CDR2 is SMNVEV in the germline V gene (reference sequence). The V end lost 4 bases, the J end lost 0 bases, and 11 bases lay between the germline ends. The CDR3 has 15 amino acids.

V and J are TRBV12-3 or TRBV12-4 and TRBJ2-1; 9 bases are shared with TRBD2. This CDR3 region has 13 residues. Trimming removed 5 bases from V and 11 bases from J; junction bases left unmatched: 7. The CDR3 nucleotides read TGTGCCAGCAGTGAGAGACTAGCGGTCAAGCAGTTCTTC. Protein product: CASSERLAVKQFF.

This rearrangement joins TRBV6-1 to TRBJ1-5; no firm D call. The CDR3 is 15 residues long. The V gene's germline CDR1 is MNHNS and CDR2 SASEGT. V was pared by 2 bases and J by 0 bases, with 8 bases between. The CDR3 region is CASSEWGNSNQPQHF. The CDR3 DNA sequence: TGTGCCAGCAGTGAATGGGGAAATAGCAATCAGCCCCAGCATTTT.

The CDR3 coding sequence is TGTGCCAGCAGTGGAGGAGGGTCCCAGCCCCAGCATTTT. This gives the protein CASSGGGSQPQHF. The chain uses TRBV2 and TRBJ1-5, with unresolved D. CDR1 and CDR2 (germline): SNHLY, FYNNEI. There are 13 residues in the CDR3. The V gene lost 4 bases and the J gene lost 7 bases, with 11 bases spanning the gap.

This chain connects TRBV7-3 to TRBJ2-5; 7 nucleotides align to TRBD1. The V segment lost 5 bases and the J segment 2 bases; nucleotides outside the gene matches: 5. The CDR3 loop spans 14 amino acids. In germline, CDR1 is SGHTA, CDR2 FQGTGA. CDR3 loop: CASSPSGQQETQYF. CDR3 nucleotide sequence: TGTGCCAGCAGCCCATCGGGACAGCAAGAGACCCAGTACTTC.

The chain links TRBV6-1 to TRBJ2-1; TRBD1 agrees at 8 bases. The V gene end was trimmed by 1 base and the J gene end by 0 bases; junction bases not matched to a gene: 5. The CDR3 consists of 17 residues. Germline CDR1 is MNHNS and CDR2 is SASEGT. The CDR3 DNA reads TGTGCCAGCAGTGAAGGGACAGGGTGGGGCTCCTACAATGAGCAGTTCTTC. Its protein is CASSEGTGWGSYNEQFF.